The 23 T cell receptor beta chains listed next were all sequenced from one sample in a study of T cell responses to AZD1222 COVID-19 vaccine. Generated by immunoSEQ multiplex PCR, the TCRdb table keeps only in-frame clones and is missing some. Of 150,000 or so clones in the sample, 85% to 95% were seen once. The material sequenced was peripheral blood, taken on day 0 of AZD1222 vaccination. Receptors originate from an adult in good health.

The V call is TRBV28, the J call TRBJ1-4, with D perhaps matching TRBD1 (5 bases). Trimming took off 6 bases at V and 8 bases at J, with 19 bases between the two ends. The V gene's germline CDR1 is MDHEN and CDR2 SYDVKM. This CDR3 contains 15 residues. As DNA, the CDR3 is TGTGCCAGCAGCTCCAGAGGGAATGGGGGAGAAAAACTGTTTTTT. Translating it yields CASSSRGNGGEKLFF.

The J gene is TRBJ2-7, the V gene TRBV6-5, with 8 bases matching TRBD2. V lost 0 bases to trimming and J lost 4 bases; unmatched junction nucleotides: 2. The CDR3 loop spans 14 amino acids. Germline V gene sequence: CDR1 MNHEY, CDR2 SVGAGI. The CDR3 bases are TGTGCCAGCAGTTACTCTAGCGGGGCGTACGAGCAGTACTTC. As protein: CASSYSSGAYEQYF.

J is TRBJ1-2 and V is TRBV2, with TRBD1 matching 8 bases. The V segment lost 10 bases and the J segment 0 bases; nucleotides outside the gene matches: 4. Germline CDR1 and CDR2: SNHLY and FYNNEI. CDR3 length: 13 amino acids. Written as DNA, the CDR3 is TGTGCCAACGGACAGGGTGCTAACTATGGCTACACCTTC. It codes for CANGQGANYGYTF.

The V gene is TRBV28, the J gene TRBJ1-2, with 12 positions matching TRBD1. The CDR3 consists of 17 residues. Germline V gene lookup returns CDR1 MDHEN and CDR2 SYDVKM. With 0 bases clipped from V and 4 bases from J, the junction kept 6 bases outside the gene matches. CDR3 in amino acids: CASSLWGTGGRIYGYTF. The CDR3, as DNA: TGTGCCAGCAGTTTATGGGGGACAGGGGGCAGGATCTATGGCTACACCTTC.

In its sample, this clone was seen a few times. The CDR3 sequence is CASSLGQHNQPQHF. CDR3 sequence (DNA): TGTGCCAGCAGCTTGGGACAGCACAATCAGCCCCAGCATTTT. The V gene is TRBV5-6, the J gene TRBJ1-5; D is possibly TRBD1 (5 bases). The V gene's germline CDR1 is SGHDT and CDR2 YYEEEE. Trimming shortened V by 0 bases and J by 3 bases, and 7 bases separated the two germline ends. The CDR3 consists of 14 residues.

This chain connects TRBV5-1 to TRBJ2-1; 12 nucleotides agree with TRBD2. CDR1 SGHRS and CDR2 YFSETQ come from the germline V gene. V trimming: 7 bases; J trimming: 4 bases; junction bases outside the gene matches: 6. The CDR3 totals 15 residues. The CDR3 DNA reads TGCGCCAGCGCCCGACTAGCGGGAGTATACAATGAGCAGTTCTTC. It specifies CASARLAGVYNEQFF. Drawing the rest from reference TRBV5-1 and TRBJ2-1, the complete variable domain is KAGVTQTPRYLIKTRGQQVTLSCSPISGHRSVSWYQQTPGQGLQFLFEYFSETQRNKGNFPGRFSGRQFSNSRSEMNVSTLELGDSALYLCASARLAGVYNEQFFGPGTRLTVL.

This rearrangement joins TRBV6-2 or TRBV6-3 to TRBJ2-7, with D possibly TRBD2 on 6 matching bases. This CDR3 is 14 amino acids long. In germline, CDR1 is MNHEY, CDR2 SVGEGT. The germline V and J ends were trimmed by 2 bases and 4 bases, with 12 bases remaining between them. The CDR3 spells CASSYARREYEQYF. CDR3 coding DNA: TGTGCCAGCAGTTACGCCCGTCGGGAGTACGAGCAGTACTTC.

This chain joins TRBV6-2 or TRBV6-3 and TRBJ2-7; 7 bases map to TRBD1. The germline V gene encodes CDR1 MNHEY and CDR2 SVGEGT. The CDR3 consists of 13 residues. J lost 3 bases, V lost 2 bases, and 1 base had no gene match. The CDR3 region is CASSYGTDYEQYF. CDR3 in DNA: TGTGCCAGCAGTTACGGGACAGACTACGAGCAGTACTTC.

V and J are TRBV6-6 and TRBJ1-3, with a tentative D call TRBD1 (6 bases). This CDR3 contains 16 residues. Trimming stripped 7 bases from V and 0 bases from J, with 16 bases between. The germline CDR1 and CDR2 sequences are MNHNY and SVGAGI (reference sequence). The CDR3 DNA is TGTGCCAGCACCGAAAGTGGGGGGCTCTCTGGAAACACCATATATTTT. It yields the protein CASTESGGLSGNTIYF.

CDR3 in DNA: TGTGCCAGTAGTATAATAGGTGCCGGGGTGCCAGAAAAACTGTTTTTT. Translating gives CASSIIGAGVPEKLFF. The chain links TRBV19 to TRBJ1-4; D gene unclear. Per the germline V gene, CDR1 is LNHDA and CDR2 is SQIVND (reference sequence). V was pared by 2 bases and J by 8 bases, with 18 bases between. The CDR3 consists of 16 residues.

The chain recombines TRBV28 with TRBJ2-1; TRBD2 matches 12 bases. The germline gives CDR1 MDHEN, CDR2 SYDVKM. V trimming: 7 bases; J trimming: 0 bases; junction bases outside the gene matches: 16. The CDR3 runs to 20 residues. As DNA, the CDR3 is TGTGCCAGCAAGACCCGACTAGCGGGAGTAAGGGTGGGCTCCTACAATGAGCAGTTCTTC. It encodes CASKTRLAGVRVGSYNEQFF.

The rearrangement uses TRBV15 and TRBJ1-6; the D is unclear. Germline loops: CDR1 LNHNV, CDR2 YYDKDF (reference sequence). This CDR3 is 15 amino acids long. V was clipped by 0 bases and J by 7 bases, with 10 bases between them. The CDR3 sequence is CATSRDLLTNSPLHF. CDR3 nucleotide sequence: TGTGCCACCAGCAGAGACCTTTTGACCAATTCACCCCTCCACTTT.

V usage is TRBV30 and J usage is TRBJ1-6, with TRBD1 as a possible D gene (5 bases). This CDR3 spans 14 amino acids. Trimming left V 5 bases short and J 0 bases short, with 8 bases between. Germline loops: CDR1 GTSNPN, CDR2 SVGIG (reference sequence). The CDR3 here is CAWQGSSYNSPLHF. DNA of the CDR3: TGTGCCTGGCAGGGAAGCTCCTATAATTCACCCCTCCACTTT. Filled out from reference TRBV30 and TRBJ1-6, the complete variable domain reads SQTIHQWPATLVQPVGSPLSLECTVEGTSNPNLYWYRQAAGRGLQLLFYSVGIGQISSEVPQNLSASRPQDRQFILSSKKLLLSDSGFYLCAWQGSSYNSPLHFGNGTRLTVT.

The V gene is TRBV10-1, the J gene TRBJ2-1; D call uncertain. V was shortened by 0 bases and J by 2 bases, with 11 bases between the two germline ends. Germline CDR1 WNHNN, CDR2 SYGVQD (reference sequence). The CDR3 is 16 amino acids. This CDR3 reads CASSESTWATYNEQFF. The CDR3 DNA reads TGCGCCAGCAGTGAGTCGACCTGGGCCACCTACAATGAGCAGTTCTTC.

This clone was observed a few times. The chain joins TRBV19 to TRBJ1-2; D remains ambiguous. The germline V and J ends were trimmed by 3 bases and 2 bases, with 19 bases remaining between them. This CDR3 is 17 amino acids long. Germline V gene data show CDR1 as LNHDA and CDR2 as SQIVND (reference sequence). The CDR3 region has the DNA TGTGCCAGTAGTATCGCCGGCCAACATTCGGTCAACTATGGCTACACCTTC. Amino acid sequence: CASSIAGQHSVNYGYTF. Supplemented by reference TRBV19 and TRBJ1-2, the full variable domain reads DGGITQSPKYLFRKEGQNVTLSCEQNLNHDAMYWYRQDPGQGLRLIYYSQIVNDFQKGDIAEGYSVSREKKESFPLTVTSAQKNPTAFYLCASSIAGQHSVNYGYTFGSGTRLTVV.

J is TRBJ2-7 and V is TRBV30; maybe TRBD2 (5 bases). CDR3 size: 13 residues. CDR1 and CDR2 (germline): GTSNPN, SVGIG (reference sequence). V lost 5 bases and J 7 bases, leaving 18 bases between the germline ends. The DNA for the CDR3 is TGTGCCTGGGGGAGCGGAGGAGGAGGTGAGCAGTACTTC. Protein product: CAWGSGGGGEQYF.

The chain employs TRBV6-1 and TRBJ1-1; D unresolved. Germline CDR1 and CDR2: MNHNS and SASEGT. CDR3 size: 13 residues. V was shortened by 1 base and J by 5 bases, with 8 bases between the two germline ends. CDR3 in amino acids: CASSEETKTEAFF. DNA of the CDR3: TGTGCCAGCAGTGAAGAAACGAAGACTGAAGCTTTCTTT.

The chain carries TRBV18 and TRBJ1-2; D perhaps matches TRBD1 (6 bases). In germline, CDR1 is KGHSH, CDR2 LQKENI. Trimming shortened V by 1 base and J by 0 bases, and 24 bases separated the two germline ends. The CDR3 covers 20 residues. CDR3 residues: CASSPLPVRGGLLANYGYTF. DNA of the CDR3: TGTGCCAGCTCACCACTACCGGTTAGAGGGGGTTTACTTGCTAACTATGGCTACACCTTC. The full variable domain, in which reference TRBV18 and TRBJ1-2 provide the parts outside the CDR3, is NAGVMQNPRHLVRRRGQEARLRCSPMKGHSHVYWYRQLPEEGLKFMVYLQKENIIDESGMPKERFSAEFPKEGPSILRIQQVVRGDSAAYFCASSPLPVRGGLLANYGYTFGSGTRLTVV.

The rearrangement links TRBV10-1 to TRBJ2-7; the D gene is possibly TRBD1 (5 bases). V lost 0 bases and J lost 3, with 12 bases in between. There are 15 residues in the CDR3. The germline CDR1 and CDR2 sequences are WNHNN and SYGVQD (reference sequence). CDR3 coding DNA: TGCGCCAGCAGTGAGTCGGCGACAGCGAGCTACGAGCAGTACTTC. Protein product: CASSESATASYEQYF.

CDR3 coding DNA: TGTGCCAGCAGCCCCCTGGGGCCATACAATGAGCAGTTCTTC. Residues: CASSPLGPYNEQFF. The chain couples TRBV7-6 to TRBJ2-1; D is perhaps TRBD1 (5 bases). Deletions cut 5 bases from V and 4 bases from J, with 12 bases between. This CDR3 has 14 residues. Germline CDR1 and CDR2: SGHVS and FNYEAQ.

The V gene is TRBV7-2, the J gene TRBJ1-3; 7 nucleotides match TRBD1. J lost 0 bases, V lost 1 base, and 12 bases had no gene match. Germline lookup yields CDR1 SGHTA and CDR2 FQGNSA. The CDR3 sequence is 19 residues long. CDR3 amino acids: CASSLVENRDSPSGNTIYF. The CDR3 DNA sequence: TGTGCCAGCAGCTTAGTAGAGAATCGGGACAGTCCCTCTGGAAACACCATATATTTT.

The V and J genes are TRBV2 and TRBJ1-1, with D perhaps TRBD1 (6 bases). CDR1 and CDR2 from the germline V gene are SNHLY and FYNNEI. The V end lost 5 bases, the J end lost 6 bases, and 10 bases lay between the germline ends. The CDR3 has 12 residues. DNA of the CDR3: TGTGCCAGCAGTCCCAGACAGGCTGAAGCTTTCTTT. The encoded protein is CASSPRQAEAFF.

The chain uses TRBV7-6 and TRBJ2-3; D may be TRBD2 (6 bases). The CDR3 contains 15 residues. Looked up from germline, CDR1 is SGHVS and CDR2 is FNYEAQ. V was cut by 5 bases and J by 2 bases, with 14 bases left in between. The CDR3 sequence is CASSPDGGNTDTQYF. CDR3 DNA: TGTGCCAGCAGCCCCGATGGGGGGAACACAGATACGCAGTATTTT.